This TCR beta chain was profiled in a study of CD8+CD57+ T cells in acquired aplastic anemia (dated by TCRdb to about 2018). For the wider study: A mean of roughly 2.9 ug of DNA, ranging from roughly 0.17 to 30 ug, was extracted from sorted CD4+ and CD8+ cells. An average of around 10 million reads for CD4+ cells and approximately 11 million reads for CD8+ cells was obtained from healthy donor samples.

In this study, sorted CD4+ and CD8+ T cells from the blood of healthy subjects and of severe aplastic anemia patients had their TCR repertoires deep-sequenced. Ficoll-Paque density gradient centrifugation was used to isolate peripheral blood mononuclear cells. CD4+ and CD8+ T cells were sorted by FACS or magnetic beads before DNA extraction. Points on this clonotype: Its antigen is not yet known. A read error may be the cause here, since a much bigger clone is one base away.

Genomic DNA served as template for TCR beta VDJ combination and CDR3 sequence profiling. An Illumina HiSeq 2000 was used for TCR repertoire sequencing. The study's processing was this. TRBV/TRBJ rearrangement plots, CDR3 size and DJ length profiles, and Simpson's diversity index were used to assess repertoires. Whichever DNA sequence was most abundant in the deep sequencing data was defined as the immunodominant clone. CDR3 amino acid sequences were checked for sharing between subjects and were compared against published repertoires and the VDJdb database. TCRdb took the public reads, trimmed them with fastp at Q25, ran MiXCR for clone calling and kept in-frame beta chains. Every distinct CDR3 protein forms one entry, paired with its most common genes and DNA. V and J calls and clone size were set by TCRdb, not the authors. This sample holds 150,000 to 200,000 distinct CDR3 sequences; 46% were observed only once. Together, the top ten hold about 2.9% of the sample.

General conclusions and limits of the study: No significant difference in CD8+ Simpson's diversity was found between patients and healthy controls (P=0.060). Over 25 CD8+ CDR3 sequences were found in both patients and controls but appeared to be highly expressed in patients and within the immunodominant clones of the patients.

V sheds 4 bases and J sheds 16 bases, leaving 19 bases between their ends. The CDR3 covers 13 residues, taking in both the cysteine and the phenylalanine. The sequence is cut down to CDR3 DNA, 39 bases in frame from base 1. CDR1 LNHDA and CDR2 SQIVND are derived from the germline V gene (reference sequence). This clonotype originated in a human donor in good health. The sequence is built from TRBV19 and TRBJ2-2; the D gene is possibly TRBD2, with 7 bases matching. Sequenced material: sorted CD4+, CD8+, or CD8+CD57+ T cells (not recorded which) from PBMCs. The CDR3 amino acid sequence is: CASSTRVTGGPFF. The base sequence is TGTGCCAGTAGTACCAGGGTTACCGGGGGGCCGTTTTTT.